A single sample gave rise to the 31 T cell receptor beta chains below, sequenced in a study of T cell repertoires in cytomegalovirus infection. The antigens for these receptors are not known. MiXCR was run by TCRdb on the reads, yielding one entry per CDR3 protein. Counted here are about half a million distinct CDR3 sequences, around 30% occurring once; the ten biggest clones make up under 20%. The sequenced sample was cultured PBMCs, obtained from culture after CMV antigen stimulation. The origin of the receptors is a human donor in good health (CMV status not recorded). Some clones in this sample may be carry-over from other donors' samples.

The chain couples TRBV25-1 to TRBJ1-5, with D uncertain. The CDR3 loop spans 12 amino acids. Germline values: CDR1 MGHDK, CDR2 SYGVNS. Trimming pared 6 bases from V and 7 bases from J, leaving 10 bases between. This CDR3 reads CASRLGNQPQHF. In DNA, the CDR3 is TGTGCCAGCAGGCTCGGGAACCAGCCCCAGCATTTT.

The genes are TRBV7-3 and TRBJ1-1; D remains ambiguous. This CDR3 comprises 14 residues. The germline V gene has CDR1 SGHTA and CDR2 FQGTGA. V lost 2 bases and J lost 1, with 8 bases in between. CDR3 loop: CASSLGGANTEAFF. The DNA of the CDR3 is TGTGCCAGCAGCTTAGGAGGTGCGAACACTGAAGCTTTCTTT.

This clonotype was counted only a few times. This chain connects TRBV10-3 to TRBJ1-1; D is ambiguous. V lost 2 bases and J lost 0, with 7 bases in between. The CDR3 is 14 amino acids. Germline lookup yields CDR1 ENHRY and CDR2 SYGVKD. Here the CDR3 DNA reads TGTGCCATCAGTGAGACGCTGTTGAACACTGAAGCTTTCTTT. This translates into CAISETLLNTEAFF.

This clonotype turned up a few times. The gene calls are TRBV20-1 and TRBJ2-1, with D tentatively TRBD2 (7 bases). V dropped 2 bases and J dropped 0 bases, with 14 bases sitting between them. Germline values: CDR1 DFQATT, CDR2 SNEGSKA (reference sequence). CDR3 length: 16 amino acids. The DNA of the CDR3 is TGCAGTGCTAGAACCGTGGCGGGGGCCTCCTACAATGAGCAGTTCTTC. It is translated as CSARTVAGASYNEQFF.

The V and J genes are TRBV6-1 and TRBJ2-6, with D tentatively TRBD2 (5 bases). From germline, CDR1 is MNHNS and CDR2 SASEGT. The germline V and J ends were trimmed by 5 bases and 9 bases, with 14 bases remaining between them. The CDR3 length is 14 residues. The CDR3 DNA sequence: TGTGCCAGCAGTTACCTTCTGGGGAGCAACGTCCTGACTTTC. Amino acid sequence: CASSYLLGSNVLTF.

V usage is TRBV4-1 and J usage is TRBJ1-1; D is unresolved. The V gene's germline CDR1 is MGHRA and CDR2 YSYEKL. The CDR3 totals 18 residues. V was trimmed by 0 bases and J by 1 base, leaving 18 bases between them. The CDR3 DNA sequence: TGCGCCAGCAGCCAAGAAATTGGGAAGGACGGCAAGAACACTGAAGCTTTCTTT. It codes for CASSQEIGKDGKNTEAFF.

This clonotype showed up many times. V is TRBV7-2 and J is TRBJ1-6; TRBD1 matches at 8 bases. Germline assignment: CDR1 SGHTA and CDR2 FQGNSA. CDR3 length: 15 residues. The trim removed 5 bases at V and 8 bases at J, leaving 8 bases unmatched. The CDR3 spells CASSGQGGMDSPLHF. The CDR3 region has the DNA TGTGCCAGCAGCGGACAGGGTGGTATGGATTCACCCCTCCACTTT.

The J gene is TRBJ1-6, the V gene TRBV20-1, with 7 bases aligning to TRBD1. This CDR3 spans 13 amino acids. Germline assignment: CDR1 DFQATT and CDR2 SNEGSKA (reference sequence). Germline trimming cut 0 bases from V and 7 bases from J; bases unmatched to any gene: 0. The CDR3 DNA reads TGCAGTGCTAGAGAGGGACAGAATTCACCCCTCCACTTT. Protein product: CSAREGQNSPLHF.

This clonotype was seen only a few times. The genes are TRBV12-3 or TRBV12-4 and TRBJ2-1; 7 nucleotides line up with TRBD2. The CDR3 consists of 15 residues. The V segment lost 6 bases and the J segment 10 bases; nucleotides outside the gene matches: 15. The CDR3 loop reads CASRPIAGLRGEQFF. The CDR3 coding sequence is TGTGCCAGCAGACCAATAGCGGGCCTCCGTGGGGAGCAGTTCTTC.

This clonotype came up a few times. The chain is built from TRBV7-3 and TRBJ1-2; TRBD1 might be the D (5 bases). Germline V gives CDR1 SGHTA, CDR2 FQGTGA. The germline V and J ends were trimmed by 8 bases and 7 bases, with 17 bases remaining between them. This CDR3 has 13 residues. The CDR3 spells CASRGAKWGGYTF. For the CDR3, the DNA is TGTGCCAGCCGCGGGGCAAAGTGGGGTGGCTACACCTTC.

The V and J genes are TRBV19 and TRBJ2-1, with D tentatively TRBD2 (5 bases). Germline V gives CDR1 LNHDA, CDR2 SQIVND (reference sequence). The V end was cut by 1 base, the J end by 3 bases, with 10 bases between. The length of the CDR3 is 15 residues. The CDR3 nucleotides read TGTGCCAGTAGTATAGGTGTCGGGAACTACAATGAGCAGTTCTTC. Translation: CASSIGVGNYNEQFF.

This clonotype has at least ten counts. The chain couples TRBV7-2 to TRBJ2-1; 7 nucleotides align to TRBD2. Germline V gene data show CDR1 as SGHTA and CDR2 as FQGNSA. CDR3 length: 15 residues. After removal of 5 bases from V and 10 bases from J, the junction contained 14 bases not matched to a gene. CDR3 in DNA: TGTGCCAGCAGCCCTTTGGCGGGAGCGTCCCTCGAGCAGTTCTTC. It is translated as CASSPLAGASLEQFF.

This clonotype has only a few counts. This CDR3 reads CASSLGLAGDRQYF. The CDR3, as DNA: TGTGCCAGCAGCTTGGGACTAGCGGGAGACCGGCAGTACTTC. The chain employs TRBV7-9 and TRBJ2-7; 14 bases are shared with TRBD2. With V trimmed by 3 bases and J by 9 bases, 4 bases remained unmatched. The germline V gene encodes CDR1 SEHNR and CDR2 FQNEAQ (reference sequence). This CDR3 spans 14 amino acids. Variable domain in full (rest from reference TRBV7-9 and TRBJ2-7): DTGVSQNPRHKITKRGQNVTFRCDPISEHNRLYWYRQTLGQGPEFLTYFQNEAQLEKSRLLSDRFSAERPKGSFSTLEIQRTEQGDSAMYLCASSLGLAGDRQYFGPGTRLTVT.

The sample holds one count of this clonotype. This chain links TRBV2 with TRBJ2-3; D gene uncertain. The CDR3 spans 13 residues. The V and J ends lost 4 bases and 2 bases respectively, with 7 bases between them. Germline V gives CDR1 SNHLY, CDR2 FYNNEI. The CDR3 loop is CASSGLNTDTQYF. Here the CDR3 DNA reads TGTGCCAGCAGTGGGCTGAACACAGATACGCAGTATTTT.

This clonotype was counted a few times. The chain has TRBV12-3 or TRBV12-4 and TRBJ1-6; no firm D call. The CDR3 runs to 18 residues. Trimming cost V 3 bases and J 5 bases, with 20 bases left between them. CDR3 loop: CASSFFGDGLRNNSPLHF. CDR3 bases: TGTGCCAGCAGTTTTTTCGGAGACGGACTAAGGAATAATTCACCCCTCCACTTT.

In this sample, this clonotype turned up a few times. The rearrangement links TRBV7-2 to TRBJ2-1; tentatively, D is TRBD1 (6 bases). Between the trimmed V and J ends, which lost 4 bases and 9 bases, there was a span of 13 bases. CDR1 is SGHTA and CDR2 is FQGNSA in the germline V gene. This CDR3 comprises 13 residues. The CDR3 DNA follows: TGTGCCAGCAGCTCGACAGGATGGGTTGAGCAGTTCTTC. This sequence encodes CASSSTGWVEQFF.

This clonotype appeared a few times. This chain uses TRBV6-6 with TRBJ2-1, with 7 bases identical to TRBD1. The CDR3 totals 16 residues. Germline V gives CDR1 MNHNY, CDR2 SVGAGI (reference sequence). J was trimmed by 3 bases and V by 3 bases; bases with no gene match: 8. The DNA for the CDR3 is TGTGCCAGCAGTTATGTCCTCCAGGGGGTCTACAATGAGCAGTTCTTC. Protein product: CASSYVLQGVYNEQFF.

The chain has TRBV6-5 and TRBJ2-3; 10 bases are shared with TRBD2. The trim removed 2 bases at V and 5 bases at J, leaving 4 bases unmatched. There are 15 residues in the CDR3. Germline CDR1 MNHEY, CDR2 SVGAGI. CDR3 DNA sequence: TGTGCCAGCAGTTACCGGACTAGCGGAAAAGATACGCAGTATTTT. This encodes CASSYRTSGKDTQYF.

J is TRBJ2-5 and V is TRBV28; possibly TRBD1 or TRBD2 for D (6 bases each). Germline V CDR1 and CDR2: MDHEN, SYDVKM. Trimming removed 2 bases at V and 1 base at J, with 11 bases between. This CDR3 spans 15 amino acids. CDR3 residues: CASSLIRGAQETQYF. The CDR3 DNA reads TGTGCCAGCAGTTTAATAAGGGGGGCCCAAGAGACCCAGTACTTC.

This clonotype was recorded a few times. The CDR3 DNA follows: TGTGCTAGTGTATCTGGGACAGCGCCTGAAGCTTTCTTT. Its protein is CASVSGTAPEAFF. The V and J genes are TRBV12-5 and TRBJ1-1, with 7 bases identical to TRBD1. The CDR3 consists of 13 residues. Germline assignment: CDR1 LGHNT and CDR2 FRNRAP. V shed 7 bases, J shed 6 bases, and the junction held 8 bases outside the gene matches.

The V and J genes are TRBV20-1 and TRBJ2-7; 11 bases are a match to TRBD1. The CDR3 length is 16 residues. The ends lost 0 bases at V and 7 bases at J; junction bases unmatched: 11. Germline V gene sequence: CDR1 DFQATT, CDR2 SNEGSKA (reference sequence). The CDR3 bases are TGCAGTGCTAGAGATGGGGATGGGACAGGGGGAGGAGAGCAGTACTTC. Amino acid sequence: CSARDGDGTGGGEQYF.

This clonotype was detected a few times. This rearrangement joins TRBV18 to TRBJ2-4; TRBD1 aligns across 9 bases. CDR1 and CDR2 (germline): KGHSH, LQKENI. V was clipped by 3 bases and J by 7 bases; unmatched bases: 4. The length of the CDR3 is 14 residues. The CDR3 here is CASSPVGQGNIQYF. CDR3 DNA sequence: TGTGCCAGCTCACCCGTAGGACAGGGGAACATTCAGTACTTC. Using reference TRBV18 and TRBJ2-4 for the parts outside the CDR3, the full variable domain is NAGVMQNPRHLVRRRGQEARLRCSPMKGHSHVYWYRQLPEEGLKFMVYLQKENIIDESGMPKERFSAEFPKEGPSILRIQQVVRGDSAAYFCASSPVGQGNIQYFGAGTRLSVL.

The V gene is TRBV6-5, the J gene TRBJ1-2; 8 bases match TRBD1. J was trimmed by 3 bases and V by 5 bases; bases with no gene match: 8. Germline CDR1 reads MNHEY; CDR2 reads SVGAGI. The CDR3 extends over 15 amino acids. The CDR3, as DNA: TGTGCCAGCAGTACAAAGACAGGGGATGACTATGGCTACACCTTC. Residues: CASSTKTGDDYGYTF.

This clonotype showed up just a few times. For the CDR3, the DNA is TGTGCCAGCAGCTCCCCGGGCTCCCCGGATGGCTACACCTTC. This translates into CASSSPGSPDGYTF. The chain is built from TRBV7-2 and TRBJ1-2; no clear D gene. Germline V gene data show CDR1 as SGHTA and CDR2 as FQGNSA. CDR3 length equals 14 residues. The V end lost 4 bases, the J end lost 6 bases, and 15 bases lay between the germline ends.

This clonotype was seen repeatedly, ten times or more. The V gene is TRBV28, the J gene TRBJ2-5; D may match TRBD1 or TRBD2 (5 bases each). Trimming cost V 5 bases and J 3 bases, with 16 bases left between them. CDR1 and CDR2 from the germline V gene are MDHEN and SYDVKM. The CDR3 consists of 15 residues. The CDR3, as DNA: TGTGCCAGCAGTCTAGCCGGGACGTCAAAAGAGACCCAGTACTTC. Protein sequence: CASSLAGTSKETQYF.

The chain carries TRBV19 and TRBJ1-5, with unresolved D. CDR3 size: 16 residues. Trimming cost V 4 bases and J 6 bases, with 19 bases left between them. Germline V gene sequence: CDR1 LNHDA, CDR2 SQIVND (reference sequence). CDR3 coding DNA: TGTGCCAGTAGTAATAAGGACCCTGGGTACGGTCAGCCCCAGCATTTT. Protein product: CASSNKDPGYGQPQHF.

In regard to this clonotype: A much larger clone is a single base away; this may be a read error. The V gene is TRBV7-2, the J gene TRBJ1-3; D gene unclear. The CDR3 is made up of 13 amino acids. Germline CDR1 is SGHTA and CDR2 is FQGNSA. CDR3 amino acids: CASSPGPGKTIYF. In nucleotides, the CDR3 is TGTGCCAGCAGCCCTGGCCCTGGAAAAACCATATATTTT.

This clonotype was observed once. The rearrangement links TRBV15 to TRBJ1-5, with D unclear. The V end lost 0 bases, the J end lost 0 bases, and 6 bases lay between the germline ends. The CDR3 consists of 15 residues. From germline, CDR1 is LNHNV and CDR2 YYDKDF (reference sequence). The CDR3 protein is CATSRDQDSNQPQHF. CDR3 nucleotide sequence: TGTGCCACCAGCAGAGACCAGGATAGCAATCAGCCCCAGCATTTT.

This clonotype was counted only a few times. V is TRBV29-1 and J is TRBJ2-7; 11 positions match TRBD2. The CDR3 runs 13 residues. Germline CDR1 reads SQVTM; CDR2 reads ANQGSEA. Trimming cost V 7 bases and J 7 bases; bases outside gene matches: 9. Here the CDR3 DNA reads TGCAGCGCCGCGGGACTAGCGGTGGCGGAGCAGTACTTC. Its translation is CSAAGLAVAEQYF.

The chain links TRBV5-4 to TRBJ2-7; D perhaps matches TRBD1 (5 bases). This CDR3 region has 15 residues. CDR1 SGHNT and CDR2 YYREEE come from the germline V gene (reference sequence). Trimming left V 0 bases short and J 1 base short, with 11 bases between. The CDR3 spells CASSLEPGMSYEQYV. The CDR3 coding sequence is TGTGCCAGCAGCTTGGAACCAGGGATGTCCTACGAGCAGTACGTC.

The chain recombines TRBV7-1 with TRBJ1-5; D is perhaps TRBD1 (5 bases). TRBV7-1 is flagged as an ORF with uncertain function. The CDR3 sequence is 14 residues long. V was clipped by 3 bases and J by 8 bases, with 14 bases between them. The CDR3 is CASSSGTVFEPQHF. CDR3 DNA sequence: TGTGCCAGCAGCTCCGGGACCGTCTTTGAGCCCCAGCATTTT.